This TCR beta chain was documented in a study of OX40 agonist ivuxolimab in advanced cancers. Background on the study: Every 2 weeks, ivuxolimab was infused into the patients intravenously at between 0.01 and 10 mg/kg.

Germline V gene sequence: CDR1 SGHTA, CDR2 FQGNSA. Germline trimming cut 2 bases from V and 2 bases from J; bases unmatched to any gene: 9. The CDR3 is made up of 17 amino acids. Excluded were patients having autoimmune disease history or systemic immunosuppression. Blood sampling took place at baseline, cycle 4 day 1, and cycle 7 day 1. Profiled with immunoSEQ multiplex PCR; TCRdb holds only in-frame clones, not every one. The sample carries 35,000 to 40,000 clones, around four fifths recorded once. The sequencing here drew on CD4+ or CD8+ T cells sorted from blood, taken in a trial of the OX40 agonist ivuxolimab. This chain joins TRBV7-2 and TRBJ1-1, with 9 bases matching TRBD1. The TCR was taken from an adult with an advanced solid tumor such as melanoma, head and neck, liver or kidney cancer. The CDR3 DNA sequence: TGTGCCAGCAGCTTAAACCGGGACAGGGCTCTAAACACTGAAGCTTTCTTT. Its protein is CASSLNRDRALNTEAFF. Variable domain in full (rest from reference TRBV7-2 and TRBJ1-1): GAGVSQSPSNKVTEKGKDVELRCDPISGHTALYWYRQSLGQGLEFLIYFQGNSAPDKSGLPSDRFSAERTGGSVSTLTIQRTQQEDSAVYLCASSLNRDRALNTEAFFGQGTRLTVV.